These 22 T cell receptor beta chains share one sample of origin, sequenced in a study of T-cell reconstitution after alpha-beta-depleted transplantation in children. General study points: Reports say that about two months after transplant, the alpha-beta T cells came out of several hundred graft clones that had expanded.

These receptors have no known antigen. The TCRbeta library was prepared with unique molecular identifiers. TCRdb independently ran MiXCR on the PCR reads; one entry per CDR3 protein. The sample shows around 30,000 distinct CDR3 sequences, over 6.5% of them seen only once. Sequenced material: peripheral blood, taken 60 days after TCRalphabeta/CD19-depleted stem cell transplant. These receptors all come from a child in the first two years of life who had a stem cell transplant for acute myeloid leukemia, so the T cells may come from the graft donor.

This clonotype appeared many times. CDR3 DNA sequence: TGTGCCAGCAGCTCCCGACAGGGGCCGACCACAGATACGCAGTATTTT. Translating it yields CASSSRQGPTTDTQYF. J is TRBJ2-3 and V is TRBV11-1, with 8 positions matching TRBD1. The CDR3 has 16 amino acids. J gave up 2 bases and V 4 bases, and 8 bases lay outside the gene matches. Germline values: CDR1 SGHAT, CDR2 FQDESV (reference sequence).

This clonotype was detected many times. The rearrangement joins TRBV5-6 to TRBJ1-1; no clear D. From germline, CDR1 is SGHDT and CDR2 YYEEEE. V gave up 0 bases and J gave up 1 base, with 7 bases separating them. The length of the CDR3 is 14 residues. The DNA for the CDR3 is TGTGCCAGCAGCTTGGGTCGGACGAACACTGAAGCTTTCTTT. This codes for CASSLGRTNTEAFF. The full variable domain, in which reference TRBV5-6 and TRBJ1-1 provide the parts outside the CDR3, is DAGVTQSPTHLIKTRGQQVTLRCSPKSGHDTVSWYQQALGQGPQFIFQYYEEEERQRGNFPDRFSGHQFPNYSSELNVNALLLGDSALYLCASSLGRTNTEAFFGQGTRLTVV.

This clonotype was recorded many times. The chain employs TRBV4-2 and TRBJ1-2; D is perhaps TRBD1 (5 bases). Germline CDR1 and CDR2: LGHNA and YNFKEQ. Trimming left V 3 bases short and J 3 bases short, with 5 bases between. This CDR3 comprises 12 residues. CDR3 amino acids: CASSHRDYGYTF. For the CDR3, the DNA is TGTGCCAGCAGCCACAGGGACTATGGCTACACCTTC.

The CDR3 spells CASSFLLAEETQYF. The CDR3 DNA is TGTGCCAGCAGTTTTTTGCTAGCCGAAGAGACCCAGTACTTC. The chain uses TRBV28 and TRBJ2-5, with a weak D call TRBD2 (5 bases). Germline V gene data show CDR1 as MDHEN and CDR2 as SYDVKM. CDR3 length equals 14 residues. Trimming pared 3 bases from V and 3 bases from J, leaving 11 bases between. The variable domain in full, completed from reference TRBV28 and TRBJ2-5, reads DVKVTQSSRYLVKRTGEKVFLECVQDMDHENMFWYRQDPGLGLRLIYFSYDVKMKEKGDIPEGYSVSREKKERFSLILESASTNQTSMYLCASSFLLAEETQYFGPGTRLLVL.

This clonotype was counted many times. The CDR3 nucleotides read TGTGCCAGCAGCTACATTGGGCTAAGCTCCTACGAGCAGTACTTC. It specifies CASSYIGLSSYEQYF. The chain uses TRBV6-5 and TRBJ2-7; D is undetermined. Per the germline V gene, CDR1 is MNHEY and CDR2 is SVGAGI. The CDR3 extends over 15 amino acids. Trimming removed 6 bases at V and 0 bases at J, with 15 bases between.

There are many counts of this clonotype. The chain is built from TRBV4-3 and TRBJ2-1; 11 nucleotides agree with TRBD2. Trimming at V came to 0 bases and at J to 12 bases, leaving 7 bases not matched to a gene. Germline assignment: CDR1 LGHNA and CDR2 YSLEER. The CDR3 loop spans 15 amino acids. This CDR3 reads CASSQDGGLAGGQFF. CDR3 DNA: TGCGCCAGCAGCCAAGATGGAGGGCTAGCGGGGGGGCAGTTCTTC.

This clonotype has just a few counts. This chain links TRBV6-1 with TRBJ2-3; D might be TRBD2 (6 bases). V dropped 5 bases and J dropped 4 bases, with 16 bases sitting between them. The CDR3 is 15 amino acids. The V gene's germline CDR1 is MNHNS and CDR2 SASEGT. DNA for the CDR3: TGTGCCAGCAGTCGGGACTTGGAGGCTCCAGATACGCAGTATTTT. It translates to CASSRDLEAPDTQYF.

This clonotype was seen more than once but under ten times. A much bigger clone sits one base away, suggesting this may be a read error. The V gene is TRBV20-1, the J gene TRBJ1-3; a weak D match, TRBD1 (5 bases). Germline V gene sequence: CDR1 DFQATT, CDR2 SNEGSKA (reference sequence). The CDR3 is 17 residues long. CDR3 coding DNA: TGCTGTGCTAGAGATGGGGCAGGCGACGACTCCGGAAACACCATATATTTT. Translated: CCARDGAGDDSGNTIYF.

Only a few counts were recorded for this clonotype. V is TRBV20-1 and J is TRBJ2-5; possible D gene TRBD2, 6 bases. This CDR3 has 17 amino acids. The V and J ends lost 4 bases and 2 bases respectively, with 23 bases between them. Germline V gene lookup returns CDR1 DFQATT and CDR2 SNEGSKA (reference sequence). The DNA of the CDR3 is TGCAGTGCTAAAGCCTATGCGGGCGGGAAGAGGCAAGAGACCCAGTACTTC. This encodes CSAKAYAGGKRQETQYF.

V usage is TRBV5-1 and J usage is TRBJ2-7; no firm D call. V was shortened by 1 base and J by 4 bases, with 6 bases between the two germline ends. In germline, CDR1 is SGHRS, CDR2 YFSETQ. This CDR3 has 12 amino acids. CDR3 DNA sequence: TGCGCCAGCAGCTTGTCTAGATACGAGCAGTACTTC. Protein sequence: CASSLSRYEQYF.

This clonotype was recorded many times. The chain recombines TRBV28 with TRBJ2-3; 10 bases agree with TRBD2. This CDR3 spans 19 amino acids. The V segment lost 5 bases and the J segment 5 bases; nucleotides outside the gene matches: 19. Germline lookup yields CDR1 MDHEN and CDR2 SYDVKM. The CDR3 DNA sequence: TGTGCCAGCAGTCCCCCCCGGGCTAGCGGGAGCCTCCCCGGAGATACGCAGTATTTT. Its translation is CASSPPRASGSLPGDTQYF.

This clonotype was counted at least ten times. This sequence joins TRBV7-2 and TRBJ2-5; 8 bases are shared with TRBD1. Looked up from germline, CDR1 is SGHTA and CDR2 is FQGNSA. This CDR3 contains 15 residues. Trimming took 5 bases from V and 2 from J; bases not matched to a gene: 7. The CDR3 loop reads CASSAGGRIQETQYF. In nucleotides, the CDR3 is TGTGCCAGCAGCGCAGGGGGCCGGATTCAAGAGACCCAGTACTTC.

This clonotype was seen ten or more times. The chain uses TRBV7-8 and TRBJ2-3; TRBD1 might be the D (5 bases). The CDR3 is 15 amino acids. Germline V lookup: CDR1 SGHVS, CDR2 FQNEAQ. V lost 7 bases to trimming and J lost 0 bases, with 14 bases between them. CDR3: CASTIGKGSTDTQYF. In DNA form, the CDR3 reads TGTGCCAGCACTATAGGGAAGGGGAGCACAGATACGCAGTATTTT.

Only a few counts were recorded for this clonotype. Given a much more abundant clone one base away, this may be a read error. J is TRBJ2-2 and V is TRBV20-1, with D possibly matching TRBD1 (5 bases). The germline V gene has CDR1 DFQATT and CDR2 SNEGSKA (reference sequence). The CDR3 sequence is 16 residues long. CDR3 protein: CCARDRRTHNTGELFF. Here the CDR3 DNA reads TGCTGTGCTAGAGATAGAAGGACACACAACACCGGGGAGCTGTTTTTT.

There are many counts of this clonotype. The V gene is TRBV29-1, the J gene TRBJ2-1; 9 bases align to TRBD2. V lost 4 bases and J lost 1; bases outside the gene matches: 2. CDR3 length equals 14 residues. The germline gives CDR1 SQVTM, CDR2 ANQGSEA. The CDR3 DNA follows: TGCAGCGTTGGGCGGGAGGGATCCTACAATGAGCAGTTCTTC. Its translation is CSVGREGSYNEQFF.

This clonotype was seen at least ten times. The chain recombines TRBV24-1 with TRBJ2-2; maybe TRBD1 (5 bases). The V and J ends lost 7 bases and 5 bases respectively, with 10 bases between them. This CDR3 spans 13 amino acids. Germline V lookup: CDR1 KGHDR, CDR2 SFDVKD. The CDR3 spells CATSAGKTGELFF. The CDR3 DNA follows: TGTGCCACCAGCGCAGGGAAAACCGGGGAGCTGTTTTTT.

In its sample, this clonotype was seen many times. The chain combines TRBV12-3 or TRBV12-4 with TRBJ2-2, with D uncertain. V was trimmed by 6 bases and J by 4 bases, leaving 15 bases between them. The CDR3 has 15 amino acids. CDR3 amino acids: CASSLTPYSTGELFF. The CDR3 DNA reads as TGTGCCAGCAGCCTTACCCCATATTCCACCGGGGAGCTGTTTTTT.

This clonotype was counted many times. This sequence joins TRBV4-3 and TRBJ2-5; TRBD1 or TRBD2 may be the D gene (6 bases each). The CDR3 sequence is 13 residues long. CDR1 is LGHNA, CDR2 YSLEER, per germline. The V gene lost 1 base and the J gene lost 9 bases, with 12 bases spanning the gap. As DNA, the CDR3 is TGCGCCAGCAGCCAAGGCGAAAGGGGGGCCCAGTACTTC. Protein sequence: CASSQGERGAQYF.

Of note for this clonotype: This likely comes from a read error, as the CDR3 has no conserved phenylalanine or tryptophan at its end. It is unclear where the CDR3 begins or ends on the DNA, so no DNA is shown, and the CDR3 is as TCRdb lists it. The rearrangement links TRBV9 to TRBJ2-1; no check of the table's D call, TRBD2, against the DNA was made. Counting both end residues, the CDR3 totals 13 amino acids. In germline, CDR1 is SGDLS, CDR2 YYNGEE. CDR3 protein: CASSTWTSGASAD.

Ten or more counts support this clonotype. The V and J genes are TRBV2 and TRBJ2-5, with 8 bases identical to TRBD1. Looked up from germline, CDR1 is SNHLY and CDR2 is FYNNEI. The CDR3 loop spans 15 amino acids. J gave up 1 base and V 6 bases, and 7 bases lay outside the gene matches. The CDR3 DNA sequence: TGTGCCAGCAGGACTAAGGGACAGGCCCAAGAGACCCAGTACTTC. Its protein is CASRTKGQAQETQYF.

This clonotype was found many times. V gene TRBV28 combines with J gene TRBJ1-6; D is ambiguous. Per the germline V gene, CDR1 is MDHEN and CDR2 is SYDVKM. The CDR3 length is 16 residues. Trimming removed 5 bases from V and 0 bases from J, with 11 bases in between. CDR3 DNA: TGTGCCAGCAGTCTTTACTATTTCTCCTATAATTCACCCCTCCACTTT. Encoded protein: CASSLYYFSYNSPLHF. Using reference TRBV28 and TRBJ1-6 for the parts outside the CDR3, the full variable domain is DVKVTQSSRYLVKRTGEKVFLECVQDMDHENMFWYRQDPGLGLRLIYFSYDVKMKEKGDIPEGYSVSREKKERFSLILESASTNQTSMYLCASSLYYFSYNSPLHFGNGTRLTVT.

This clonotype was detected many times. This rearrangement joins TRBV24-1 to TRBJ2-7; 9 bases fit TRBD1. The CDR3 covers 16 residues. From germline, CDR1 is KGHDR and CDR2 SFDVKD. Germline trimming cut 5 bases from V and 2 bases from J; bases unmatched to any gene: 9. The CDR3 region is CATSAGDRAKTYEQYF. CDR3 DNA sequence: TGTGCCACCAGTGCCGGGGACAGGGCGAAAACCTACGAGCAGTACTTC.